These 11 T cell receptor beta chains originate from one sample sequenced in a study of CD8 T cells in ankylosing spondylitis. Using its own MiXCR run on the 5' RACE reads, TCRdb lists one record per CDR3 protein. The repertoire holds about 350,000 distinct CDR3 sequences, with about 20% as singletons. Material for sequencing was blood, either unsorted or a sorted T cell fraction (not recorded which). These receptors all stem from a male donor with ankylosing spondylitis or in good health (not recorded which).

V gene TRBV12-3 or TRBV12-4 combines with J gene TRBJ2-7; 7 bases fit TRBD1. Trimming cost V 5 bases and J 3 bases; bases outside gene matches: 16. The CDR3 is 17 residues long. The CDR3 loop is CASSGRQGSHLNYEQYF. The CDR3 DNA reads TGTGCCAGCAGTGGGAGACAGGGATCGCATCTAAACTACGAGCAGTACTTC.

This clonotype was counted only a few times. CDR3 residues: CASSQEDGLDRDTQYF. In DNA, the CDR3 is TGTGCCAGCAGCCAAGAAGATGGACTAGATCGAGATACGCAGTATTTT. The V and J genes are TRBV3-1 and TRBJ2-3; 7 bases are a match to TRBD2. The J segment lost 5 bases and the V segment lost 0 bases, leaving 8 bases of the junction unmatched. CDR1 and CDR2 from the germline V gene are LGHDT and YNNKEL (reference sequence). This CDR3 contains 16 residues.

This clonotype has at least ten counts. Sequence at one end of the junction differs from germline and may be a read error. This chain connects TRBV7-9 to TRBJ2-7; tentatively, D is TRBD1 or TRBD2 (6 bases each). The CDR3 has 12 residues. CDR1 and CDR2 from the germline V gene are SEHNR and FQNEAQ (reference sequence). The CDR3 sequence is CASSLGGSEQYF. DNA of the CDR3: TGTGCCAGCAGTTTAGGGGGGTCCGAGCAGTACTTC.

The chain couples TRBV4-1 to TRBJ2-2; D is undetermined. The germline V gene has CDR1 MGHRA and CDR2 YSYEKL. CDR3 length: 14 amino acids. V lost 4 bases, J lost 4 bases, and 10 bases lay in between. This chain's CDR3 is CASSRMYGTGELFF. For the CDR3, the DNA is TGCGCCAGCAGCCGAATGTATGGCACCGGGGAGCTGTTTTTT.

J is TRBJ2-2 and V is TRBV12-3 or TRBV12-4; no reliable D call. This CDR3 contains 14 residues. Trimming took off 4 bases at V and 2 bases at J, with 8 bases between the two ends. The CDR3 coding sequence is TGTGCCAGCAGTTGGGCAGATAACACCGGGGAGCTGTTTTTT. It is translated as CASSWADNTGELFF.

This clonotype was counted many times. The chain carries TRBV4-1 and TRBJ2-7; perhaps D is TRBD1 or TRBD2 (5 bases each). The CDR3 is 18 residues long. V was cut by 0 bases and J by 0 bases, with 18 bases left in between. The germline CDR1 and CDR2 sequences are MGHRA and YSYEKL. The CDR3 region is CASSQEDVGLEDSYEQYF. CDR3 nucleotides: TGCGCCAGCAGCCAAGAGGATGTGGGGCTGGAGGACTCCTACGAGCAGTACTTC.

The chain is built from TRBV7-8 and TRBJ2-6; D is uncertain. Germline V CDR1 and CDR2: SGHVS, FQNEAQ. The CDR3 consists of 18 residues. V lost 5 bases and J 1 base, leaving 18 bases between the germline ends. CDR3 loop: CASSHFEPAESGANVLTF. The CDR3 bases are TGTGCCAGCAGCCACTTTGAACCGGCAGAATCTGGGGCCAACGTCCTGACTTTC. Filled out from reference TRBV7-8 and TRBJ2-6, the complete variable domain reads GAGVSQSPRYKVAKRGQDVALRCDPISGHVSLFWYQQALGQGPEFLTYFQNEAQLDKSGLPSDRFFAERPEGSVSTLKIQRTQQEDSAVYLCASSHFEPAESGANVLTFGAGSRLTVL.

The V and J genes are TRBV4-1 and TRBJ2-5; 10 bases are shared with TRBD1. The trim removed 2 bases at V and 2 bases at J, leaving 5 bases unmatched. CDR1 is MGHRA and CDR2 is YSYEKL in the germline V gene. CDR3 length equals 16 residues. Here the CDR3 reads CASSQLPGQGQETQYF. As DNA, the CDR3 is TGCGCCAGCAGCCAATTGCCGGGACAGGGGCAAGAGACCCAGTACTTC.

This clonotype showed up just a few times. V usage is TRBV12-3 or TRBV12-4 and J usage is TRBJ2-2; perhaps TRBD2 as D (6 bases). The CDR3 is made up of 12 amino acids. The V end lost 5 bases, the J end lost 5 bases, and 6 bases lay between the germline ends. The CDR3 coding sequence is TGTGCCAGCAGTGGGGGGACCGGGGAGCTGTTTTTT. Encoded protein: CASSGGTGELFF.

The rearrangement joins TRBV27 to TRBJ1-5; D may be TRBD1 (6 bases). Between the trimmed V and J ends, which lost 6 bases and 1 base, there was a span of 13 bases. The CDR3 runs 15 residues. Germline CDR1 MNHEY, CDR2 SMNVEV (reference sequence). For the CDR3, the DNA is TGTGCCAGCAGAACACAGGGTGTAAGCAATCAGCCCCAGCATTTT. Translated: CASRTQGVSNQPQHF.

The CDR3 nucleotides read TGTGCCAGCAGCTTCCACAGACAGGGGGCCTTCTACGAGCAGTACTTC. Protein sequence: CASSFHRQGAFYEQYF. The V call is TRBV7-3, the J call TRBJ2-7; 10 bases align to TRBD1. Looked up from germline, CDR1 is SGHTA and CDR2 is FQGTGA. After removal of 3 bases from V and 3 bases from J, the junction contained 8 bases not matched to a gene. The CDR3 contains 16 residues.